This record concerns one T cell receptor beta chain sequence. As yet, its antigen is unknown. The source of the sample is a study of long-term antiretroviral therapy in people with HIV. The study's findings and limits: Blood was collected between about 2003 and 2018, possibly under older ART regimens. Clones that expanded before ART (that is, prior to treatment) dominated the repertoire at all time points.

With 11 bases removed from V and 3 bases from J, the gap between germline ends came to 19 bases. Germline CDR1 LNHDA, CDR2 SQIVND (reference sequence). The CDR3 covers 14 residues. This was the immunoSEQ v3.0 assay at survey level. Samples were sequenced targeting about 40,000-55,000 T-cell genomes each. Profiling relied on immunoSEQ multiplex PCR, and the TCRdb table lists in-frame clones only, not all of them. The sample includes about 17,000 clones, 70% to 90% of them seen just once. The source of this sequence is a man between 18 and 35 years old with HIV. This material consisted of unsorted PBMCs, taken 0.3 years after starting antiretroviral therapy. The chain has TRBV19 and TRBJ1-1; D call uncertain. CDR3 protein: CAVQNAGGDTEAFF. The CDR3 DNA reads as TGTGCCGTTCAGAACGCGGGTGGAGACACTGAAGCTTTCTTT. Together with reference TRBV19 and TRBJ1-1, the CDR3 gives the full variable domain: DGGITQSPKYLFRKEGQNVTLSCEQNLNHDAMYWYRQDPGQGLRLIYYSQIVNDFQKGDIAEGYSVSREKKESFPLTVTSAQKNPTAFYLCAVQNAGGDTEAFFGQGTRLTVV.